Below, 10 T cell receptor beta chains from the same sample are listed, as sequenced in a study of cytomegalovirus exposure and HLA in healthy donors. In the PCR, 60 Vbeta and 13 Jbeta primers were used. Repertoires were generated with immunoSEQ multiplex PCR, while TCRdb's copy carries only in-frame clones and drops some. The sample shows around 160,000 clones, 65% to 85% of them seen only once. The specimen was PBMCs. The source of these receptors is a woman aged 40 to 50 in good health and CMV-seropositive.

Only one count was recorded for this clone. J is TRBJ2-7 and V is TRBV4-2; 14 bases align to TRBD2. The junction had 6 bases not matched to a gene; V was cut back by 0 bases and J by 5 bases. The CDR3 length is 17 residues. Germline CDR1 is LGHNA and CDR2 is YNFKEQ. The DNA of the CDR3 is TGTGCCAGCAGCCAAGATTGGACTAGCGGGGGGCTGAACGAGCAGTACTTC. It yields the protein CASSQDWTSGGLNEQYF.

The genes are TRBV5-1 and TRBJ2-5, with TRBD2 matching over 11 bases. The V and J ends lost 0 bases and 2 bases, in that order; junction bases with no gene match: 6. Germline loops: CDR1 SGHRS, CDR2 YFSETQ. The CDR3 is made up of 17 amino acids. The CDR3 coding sequence is TGCGCCAGCAGCTTGGGTTATCTAGCGGGGGGACAAGAGACCCAGTACTTC. It encodes CASSLGYLAGGQETQYF.

The chain carries TRBV29-1 and TRBJ1-2; tentatively, D is TRBD1 (5 bases). The germline V gene has CDR1 SQVTM and CDR2 ANQGSEA. The CDR3 is 14 amino acids. V lost 6 bases and J lost 5, with 19 bases in between. CDR3 sequence: CSVLTGTGLYGYTF. As DNA, the CDR3 is TGCAGCGTGCTCACCGGGACGGGACTGTATGGCTACACCTTC.

On this clone itself: The sample holds other DNA sequences that translate to the same CDR3. The chain carries TRBV7-9 and TRBJ1-2; D is unresolved. V lost 1 base and J 4 bases, leaving 7 bases between the germline ends. Germline CDR1 and CDR2: SEHNR and FQNEAQ (reference sequence). CDR3 length: 13 amino acids. In DNA form, the CDR3 reads TGTGCCAGCAGCTTAGACAGCACCTATGGCTACACCTTC. Translating it yields CASSLDSTYGYTF.

Only one count was recorded for this clone. The junction does not match germline at one end; this may be a read error. The genes are TRBV28 and TRBJ1-1, with D possibly TRBD1 on 5 matching bases. The CDR3 loop spans 13 amino acids. Germline values: CDR1 MDHEN, CDR2 SYDVKM. In nucleotides, the CDR3 is TGTGCCAGCAGTTTGGGGCACTCCGTCAAAGCCGGTTTT. Protein sequence: CASSLGHSVKAGF.

The gene calls are TRBV4-1 and TRBJ2-5; 7 positions agree with TRBD1. V was pared by 1 base and J by 4 bases, with 6 bases of the junction left unmatched. The CDR3 has 15 amino acids. CDR1 is MGHRA, CDR2 YSYEKL, per germline. The CDR3 DNA is TGCGCCAGCAGCCAAGGGGACAACAGGGGAGAGACCCAGTACTTC. Protein sequence: CASSQGDNRGETQYF.

The chain couples TRBV7-6 to TRBJ2-3; 9 bases are shared with TRBD1. CDR3 size: 17 residues. Germline-derived CDR1 and CDR2 are SGHVS and FNYEAQ. The V segment lost 1 base and the J segment 5 bases; nucleotides outside the gene matches: 10. Written as DNA, the CDR3 is TGTGCCAGCAGCTTAGGTGGAGGGGGACAGGGCATAGATACGCAGTATTTT. It codes for CASSLGGGGQGIDTQYF.

Concerning this clone: The germline gene is not matched at one end of the junction; a read error may be the cause. The rearrangement uses TRBV19 and TRBJ1-2; 10 nucleotides match TRBD1. The CDR3 runs 14 residues. The germline gives CDR1 LNHDA, CDR2 SQIVND (reference sequence). The CDR3 loop reads CASITTGGGYGYAF. The CDR3 nucleotides read TGTGCCAGTATAACGACAGGGGGCGGCTATGGCTACGCCTTC. Combining the CDR3 with reference TRBV19 and TRBJ1-2 gives the whole variable domain DGGITQSPKYLFRKEGQNVTLSCEQNLNHDAMYWYRQDPGQGLRLIYYSQIVNDFQKGDIAEGYSVSREKKESFPLTVTSAQKNPTAFYLCASITTGGGYGYAFGSGTRLTVV.

J is TRBJ1-5 and V is TRBV11-2, with D tentatively TRBD1 (5 bases). Looked up from germline, CDR1 is SGHAT and CDR2 is FQNNGV. CDR3 length: 15 residues. V dropped 5 bases and J dropped 11 bases, with 22 bases sitting between them. The DNA for the CDR3 is TGTGCCAGCAGCCTGGGGGGGTCCGGGGCTCAAACCCAGCATTTT. Protein product: CASSLGGSGAQTQHF.

This rearrangement joins TRBV9 to TRBJ2-7; D may be TRBD1 (6 bases). V was shortened by 3 bases and J by 7 bases, with 20 bases between the two germline ends. CDR1 is SGDLS and CDR2 is YYNGEE in the germline V gene. The CDR3 runs to 15 residues. CDR3 protein: CASSARADRAGEQYF. For the CDR3, the DNA is TGTGCCAGCAGCGCGAGGGCGGACAGAGCAGGGGAGCAGTACTTC.